This T cell receptor beta chain came from a study of blood T cells in healthy people across ages. The second PCR ran about 6 to 11 cycles with a sample-barcoded 5' primer and J-beta primers. Via MiXCR, TCRdb re-called the 5' RACE reads, giving one row per CDR3 protein. The sample yields about 1.8 million distinct CDR3 sequences, 49% seen once. The CDR3 runs to 14 residues. Germline-derived CDR1 and CDR2 are MDHEN and SYDVKM. V was pared by 6 bases and J by 5 bases, with 16 bases between. The rearrangement uses TRBV28 and TRBJ2-5; possibly TRBD1 or TRBD2 for D (5 bases each). The TCR sequence derives from a woman in her thirties or forties in good health. Sequencing input: blood. In DNA form, the CDR3 reads TGTGCCAGCAGATCCGGGACGCCTCCCGAGACCCAGTACTTC. The encoded protein is CASRSGTPPETQYF.